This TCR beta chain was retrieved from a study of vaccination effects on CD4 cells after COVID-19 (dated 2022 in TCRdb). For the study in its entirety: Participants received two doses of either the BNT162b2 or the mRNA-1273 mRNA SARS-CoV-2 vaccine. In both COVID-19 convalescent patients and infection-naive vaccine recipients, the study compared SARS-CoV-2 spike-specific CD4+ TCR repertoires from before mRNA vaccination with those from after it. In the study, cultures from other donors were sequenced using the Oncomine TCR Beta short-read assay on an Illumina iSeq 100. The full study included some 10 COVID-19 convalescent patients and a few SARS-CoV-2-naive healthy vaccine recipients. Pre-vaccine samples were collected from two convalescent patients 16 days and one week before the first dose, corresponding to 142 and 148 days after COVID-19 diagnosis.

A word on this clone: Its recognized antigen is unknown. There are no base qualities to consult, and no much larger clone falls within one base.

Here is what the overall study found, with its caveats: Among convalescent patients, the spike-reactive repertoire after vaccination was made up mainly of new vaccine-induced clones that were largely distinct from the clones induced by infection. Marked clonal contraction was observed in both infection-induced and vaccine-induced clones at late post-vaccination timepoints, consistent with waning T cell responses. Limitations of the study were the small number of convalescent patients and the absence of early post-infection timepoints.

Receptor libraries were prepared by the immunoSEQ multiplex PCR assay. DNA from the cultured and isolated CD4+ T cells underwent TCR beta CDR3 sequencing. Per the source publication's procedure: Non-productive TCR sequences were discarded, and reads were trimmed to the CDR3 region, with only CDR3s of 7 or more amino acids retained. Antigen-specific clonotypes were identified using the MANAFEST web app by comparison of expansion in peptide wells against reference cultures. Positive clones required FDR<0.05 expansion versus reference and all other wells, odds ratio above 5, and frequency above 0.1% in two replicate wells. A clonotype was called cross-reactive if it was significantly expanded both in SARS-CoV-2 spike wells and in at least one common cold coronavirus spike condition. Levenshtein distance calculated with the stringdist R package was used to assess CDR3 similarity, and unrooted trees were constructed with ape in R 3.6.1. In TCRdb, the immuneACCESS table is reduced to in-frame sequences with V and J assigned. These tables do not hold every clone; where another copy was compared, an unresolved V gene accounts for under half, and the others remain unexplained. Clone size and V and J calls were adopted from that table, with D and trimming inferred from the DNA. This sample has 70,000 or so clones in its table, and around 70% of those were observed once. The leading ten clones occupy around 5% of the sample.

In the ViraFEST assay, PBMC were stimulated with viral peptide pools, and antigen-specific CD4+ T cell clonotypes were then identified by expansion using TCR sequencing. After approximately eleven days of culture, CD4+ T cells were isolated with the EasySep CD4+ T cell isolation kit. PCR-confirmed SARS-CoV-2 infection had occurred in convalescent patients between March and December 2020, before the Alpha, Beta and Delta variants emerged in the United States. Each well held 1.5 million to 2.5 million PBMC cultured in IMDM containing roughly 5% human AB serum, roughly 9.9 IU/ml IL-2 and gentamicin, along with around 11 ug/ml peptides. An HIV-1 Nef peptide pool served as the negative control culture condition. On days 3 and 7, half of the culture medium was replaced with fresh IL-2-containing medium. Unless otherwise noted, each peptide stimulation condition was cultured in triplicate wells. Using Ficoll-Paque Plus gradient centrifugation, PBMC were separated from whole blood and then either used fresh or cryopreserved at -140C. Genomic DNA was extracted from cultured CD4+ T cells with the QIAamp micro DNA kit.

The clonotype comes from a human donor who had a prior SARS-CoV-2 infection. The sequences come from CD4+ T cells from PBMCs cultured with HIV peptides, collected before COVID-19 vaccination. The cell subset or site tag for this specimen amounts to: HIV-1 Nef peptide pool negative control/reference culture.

The CDR3 protein is CASSISGGRVYEQYF. The nucleotides read TGTGCCAGTAGTATTTCTGGCGGGAGGGTCTACGAGCAGTACTTC. The chain is encoded by TRBV19 joined to TRBJ2-7; 9 bases in between match TRBD2. Trimming takes 3 bases off V and 3 bases off J; junction bases not matched to a gene: 6. The CDR3 spans 15 residues, from the cysteine through the phenylalanine. Only the CDR3 part of the read is kept: 45 bases, read in frame from the first base. Reading the germline V gene (reference sequence) gives CDR1 LNHDA and CDR2 SQIVND.